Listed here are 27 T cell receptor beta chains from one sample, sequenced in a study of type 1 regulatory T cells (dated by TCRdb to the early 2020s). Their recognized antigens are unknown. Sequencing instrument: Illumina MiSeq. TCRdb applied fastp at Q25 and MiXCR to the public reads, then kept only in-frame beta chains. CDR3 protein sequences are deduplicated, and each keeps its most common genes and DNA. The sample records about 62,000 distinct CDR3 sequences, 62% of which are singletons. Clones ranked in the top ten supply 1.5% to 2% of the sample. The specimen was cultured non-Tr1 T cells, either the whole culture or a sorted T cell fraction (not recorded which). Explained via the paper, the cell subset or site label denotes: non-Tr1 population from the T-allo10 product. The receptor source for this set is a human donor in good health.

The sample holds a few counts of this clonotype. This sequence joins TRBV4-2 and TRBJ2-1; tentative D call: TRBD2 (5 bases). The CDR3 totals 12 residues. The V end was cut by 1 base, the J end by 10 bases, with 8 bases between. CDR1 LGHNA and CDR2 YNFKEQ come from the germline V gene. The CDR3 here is CASSQVPSEQFF. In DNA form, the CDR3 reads TGTGCCAGCAGCCAAGTCCCTAGCGAGCAGTTCTTC.

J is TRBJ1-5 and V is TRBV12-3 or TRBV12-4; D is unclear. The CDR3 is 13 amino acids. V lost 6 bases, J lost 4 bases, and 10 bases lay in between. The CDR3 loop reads CASRVSLNQPQHF. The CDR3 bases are TGTGCCAGCAGAGTATCTTTGAATCAGCCCCAGCATTTT.

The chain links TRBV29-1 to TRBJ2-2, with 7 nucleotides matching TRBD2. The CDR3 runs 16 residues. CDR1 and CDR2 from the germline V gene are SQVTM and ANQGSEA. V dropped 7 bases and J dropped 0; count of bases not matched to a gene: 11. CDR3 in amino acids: CSAPGAGHANTGELFF. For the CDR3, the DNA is TGCAGCGCACCGGGAGCGGGGCACGCGAACACCGGGGAGCTGTTTTTT.

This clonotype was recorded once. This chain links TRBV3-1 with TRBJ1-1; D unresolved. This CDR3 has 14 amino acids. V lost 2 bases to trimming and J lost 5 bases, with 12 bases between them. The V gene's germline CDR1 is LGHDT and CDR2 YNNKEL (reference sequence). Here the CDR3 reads CASSQSWGGTEAFF. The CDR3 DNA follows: TGTGCCAGCAGCCAAAGCTGGGGTGGGACTGAAGCTTTCTTT.

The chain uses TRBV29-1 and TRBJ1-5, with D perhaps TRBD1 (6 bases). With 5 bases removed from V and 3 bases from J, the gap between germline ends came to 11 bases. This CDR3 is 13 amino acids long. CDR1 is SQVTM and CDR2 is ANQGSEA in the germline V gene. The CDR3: CSVMRDTNQPQHF. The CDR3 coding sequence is TGCAGCGTTATGCGGGACACCAATCAGCCCCAGCATTTT.

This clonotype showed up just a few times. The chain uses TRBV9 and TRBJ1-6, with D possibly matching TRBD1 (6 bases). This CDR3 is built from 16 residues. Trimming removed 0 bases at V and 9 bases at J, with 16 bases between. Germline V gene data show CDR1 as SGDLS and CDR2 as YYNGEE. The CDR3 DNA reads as TGTGCCAGCAGCGTAGCTGGATCAGGGGTGGGTTCACCCCTCCACTTT. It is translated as CASSVAGSGVGSPLHF. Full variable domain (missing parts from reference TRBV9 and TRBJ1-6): DSGVTQTPKHLITATGQRVTLRCSPRSGDLSVYWYQQSLDQGLQFLIQYYNGEERAKGNILERFSAQQFPDLHSELNLSSLELGDSALYFCASSVAGSGVGSPLHFGNGTRLTVT.

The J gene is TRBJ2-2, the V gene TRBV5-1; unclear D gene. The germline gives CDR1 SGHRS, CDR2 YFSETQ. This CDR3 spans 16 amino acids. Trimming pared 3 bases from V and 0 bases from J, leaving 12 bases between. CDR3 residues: CASSSGRPPNTGELFF. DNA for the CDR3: TGCGCCAGCAGCTCAGGACGGCCTCCGAACACCGGGGAGCTGTTTTTT.

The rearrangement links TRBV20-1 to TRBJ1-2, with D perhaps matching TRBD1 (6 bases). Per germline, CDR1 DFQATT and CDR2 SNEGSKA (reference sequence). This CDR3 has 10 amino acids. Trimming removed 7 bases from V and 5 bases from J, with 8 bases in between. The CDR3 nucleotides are TGCAGTGTCGGACAGTATGGCTACACCTTC. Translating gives CSVGQYGYTF.

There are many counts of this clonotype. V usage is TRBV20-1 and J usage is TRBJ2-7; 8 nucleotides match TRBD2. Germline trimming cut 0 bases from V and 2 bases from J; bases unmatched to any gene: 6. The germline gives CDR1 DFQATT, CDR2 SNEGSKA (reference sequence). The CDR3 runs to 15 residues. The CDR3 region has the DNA TGCAGTGCTAGAGATCACGGGAGGGGGGCCTACGAGCAGTACTTC. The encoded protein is CSARDHGRGAYEQYF.

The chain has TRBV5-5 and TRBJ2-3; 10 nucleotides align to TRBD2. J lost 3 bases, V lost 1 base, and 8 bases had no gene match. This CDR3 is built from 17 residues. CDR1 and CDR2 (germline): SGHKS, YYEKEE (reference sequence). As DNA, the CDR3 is TGTGCCAGCAGCTTGATACTAGCGGGAAGGGGTACAGATACGCAGTATTTT. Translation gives CASSLILAGRGTDTQYF.

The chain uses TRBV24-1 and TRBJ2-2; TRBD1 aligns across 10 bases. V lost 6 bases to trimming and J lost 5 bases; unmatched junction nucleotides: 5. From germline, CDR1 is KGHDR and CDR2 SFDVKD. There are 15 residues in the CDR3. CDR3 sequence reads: CATSRDRGFTGELFF. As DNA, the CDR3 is TGTGCCACCAGTAGGGACAGGGGTTTTACCGGGGAGCTGTTTTTT.

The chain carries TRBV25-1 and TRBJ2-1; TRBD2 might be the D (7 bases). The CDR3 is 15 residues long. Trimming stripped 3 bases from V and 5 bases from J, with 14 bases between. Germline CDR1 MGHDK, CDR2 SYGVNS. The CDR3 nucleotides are TGTGCCAGCAGTGATCGGAAGGGGGGGGACAATGAGCAGTTCTTC. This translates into CASSDRKGGDNEQFF. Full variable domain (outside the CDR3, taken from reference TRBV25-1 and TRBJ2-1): EADIYQTPRYLVIGTGKKITLECSQTMGHDKMYWYQQDPGMELHLIHYSYGVNSTEKGDLSSESTVSRIRTEHFPLTLESARPSHTSQYLCASSDRKGGDNEQFFGPGTRLTVL.

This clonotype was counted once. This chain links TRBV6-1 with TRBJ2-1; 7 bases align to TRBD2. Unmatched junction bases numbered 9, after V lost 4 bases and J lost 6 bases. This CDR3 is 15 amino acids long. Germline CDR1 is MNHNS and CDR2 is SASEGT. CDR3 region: CASSAEGLKVNEQFF. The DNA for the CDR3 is TGTGCCAGCAGTGCAGAGGGACTAAAAGTCAATGAGCAGTTCTTC.

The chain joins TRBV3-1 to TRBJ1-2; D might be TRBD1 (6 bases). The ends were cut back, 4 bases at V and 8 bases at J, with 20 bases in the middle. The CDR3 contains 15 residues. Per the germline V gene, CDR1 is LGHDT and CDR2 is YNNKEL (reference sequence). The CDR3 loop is CASSPLPTGGRGYTF. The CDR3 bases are TGTGCCAGCAGCCCACTACCGACGGGGGGGCGCGGCTACACCTTC. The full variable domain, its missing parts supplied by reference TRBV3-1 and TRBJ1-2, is DTAVSQTPKYLVTQMGNDKSIKCEQNLGHDTMYWYKQDSKKFLKIMFSYNNKELIINETVPNRFSPKSPDKAHLNLHINSLELGDSAVYFCASSPLPTGGRGYTFGSGTRLTVV.

The CDR3 coding sequence is TGTGCCAGCAGCCGGCGGGAGGGCCTGGACGAGCAGTACTTC. It translates to CASSRREGLDEQYF. This rearrangement joins TRBV3-1 to TRBJ2-7, with 9 bases lining up with TRBD2. V gave up 4 bases and J gave up 5 bases; unmatched junction bases: 6. Germline V lookup: CDR1 LGHDT, CDR2 YNNKEL (reference sequence). This CDR3 spans 14 amino acids.

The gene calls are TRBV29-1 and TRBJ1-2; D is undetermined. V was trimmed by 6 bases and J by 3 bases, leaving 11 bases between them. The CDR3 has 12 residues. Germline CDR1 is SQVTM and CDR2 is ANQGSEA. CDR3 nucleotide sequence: TGCAGCGTCAATACGGCAGACTATGGCTACACCTTC. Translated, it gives CSVNTADYGYTF. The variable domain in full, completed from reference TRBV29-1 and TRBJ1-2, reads SAVISQKPSRDICQRGTSLTIQCQVDSQVTMMFWYRQQPGQSLTLIATANQGSEATYESGFVIDKFPISRPNLTFSTLTVSNMSPEDSSIYLCSVNTADYGYTFGSGTRLTVV.

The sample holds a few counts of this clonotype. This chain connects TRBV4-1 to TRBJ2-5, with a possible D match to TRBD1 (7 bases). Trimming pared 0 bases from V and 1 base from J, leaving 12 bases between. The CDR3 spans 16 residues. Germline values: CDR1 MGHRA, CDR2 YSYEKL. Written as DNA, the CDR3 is TGCGCCAGCAGCCAAGATTCGCAGGGGGGCCAAGAGACCCAGTACTTC. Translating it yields CASSQDSQGGQETQYF.

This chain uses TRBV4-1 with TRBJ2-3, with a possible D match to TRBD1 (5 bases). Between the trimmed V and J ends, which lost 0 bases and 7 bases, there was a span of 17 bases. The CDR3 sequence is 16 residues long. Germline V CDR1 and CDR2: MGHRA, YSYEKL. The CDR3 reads CASSQDPPGRIYTQYF. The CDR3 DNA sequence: TGCGCCAGCAGCCAAGACCCCCCAGGGCGAATTTATACGCAGTATTTT.

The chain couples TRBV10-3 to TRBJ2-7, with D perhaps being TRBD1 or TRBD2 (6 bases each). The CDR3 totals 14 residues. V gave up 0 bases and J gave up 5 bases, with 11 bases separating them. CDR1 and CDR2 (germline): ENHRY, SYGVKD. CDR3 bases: TGTGCCATCAGTGAGTCGAGGGGGGTCCACGAGCAGTACTTC. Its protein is CAISESRGVHEQYF.

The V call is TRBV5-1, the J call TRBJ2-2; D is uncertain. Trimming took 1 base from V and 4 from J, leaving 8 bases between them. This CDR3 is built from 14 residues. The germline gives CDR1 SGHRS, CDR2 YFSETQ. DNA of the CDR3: TGCGCCAGCAGCTTGTTATCGGGCACCGGGGAGCTGTTTTTT. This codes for CASSLLSGTGELFF.

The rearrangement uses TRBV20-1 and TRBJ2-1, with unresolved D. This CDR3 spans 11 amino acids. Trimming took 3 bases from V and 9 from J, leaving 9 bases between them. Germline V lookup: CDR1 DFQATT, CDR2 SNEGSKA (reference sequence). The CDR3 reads CSASWQTEQFF. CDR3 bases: TGCAGTGCTAGTTGGCAAACTGAGCAGTTCTTC.

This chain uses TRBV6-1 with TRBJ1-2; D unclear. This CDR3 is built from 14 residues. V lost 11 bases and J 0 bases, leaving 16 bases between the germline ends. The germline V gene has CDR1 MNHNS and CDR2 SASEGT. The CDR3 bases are TGTGCCGGGTCCCCTCGGGAGGCTAACTATGGCTACACCTTC. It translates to CAGSPREANYGYTF.

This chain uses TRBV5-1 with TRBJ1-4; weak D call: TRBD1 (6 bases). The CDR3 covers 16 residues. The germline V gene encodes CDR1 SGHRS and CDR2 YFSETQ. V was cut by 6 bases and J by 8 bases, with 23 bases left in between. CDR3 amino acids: CASTQGGGRLGEKLFF. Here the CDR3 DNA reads TGCGCCAGCACCCAAGGGGGGGGGCGCCTTGGGGAAAAACTGTTTTTT. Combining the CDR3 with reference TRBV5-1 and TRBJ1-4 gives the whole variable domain KAGVTQTPRYLIKTRGQQVTLSCSPISGHRSVSWYQQTPGQGLQFLFEYFSETQRNKGNFPGRFSGRQFSNSRSEMNVSTLELGDSALYLCASTQGGGRLGEKLFFGSGTQLSVL.

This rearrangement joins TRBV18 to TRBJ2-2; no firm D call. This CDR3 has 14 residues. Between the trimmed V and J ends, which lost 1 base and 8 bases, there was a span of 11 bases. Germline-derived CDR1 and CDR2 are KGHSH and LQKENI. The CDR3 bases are TGTGCCAGCTCACCACGTCTTCCGCCTGGGGAGCTGTTTTTT. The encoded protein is CASSPRLPPGELFF.

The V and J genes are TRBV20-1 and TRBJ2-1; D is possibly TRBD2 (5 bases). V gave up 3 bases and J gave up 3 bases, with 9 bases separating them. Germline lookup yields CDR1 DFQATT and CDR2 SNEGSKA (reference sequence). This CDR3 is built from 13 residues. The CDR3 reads CSASLGNYNEQFF. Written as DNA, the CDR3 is TGCAGTGCTAGCCTCGGGAACTACAATGAGCAGTTCTTC.

CDR3 sequence: CASSHNRGSDEQYF. The DNA of the CDR3 is TGTGCCAGCAGTCACAACAGGGGTTCGGACGAGCAGTACTTC. The V and J genes are TRBV27 and TRBJ2-7; 7 nucleotides align to TRBD1. Germline CDR1 and CDR2: MNHEY and SMNVEV (reference sequence). This CDR3 contains 14 residues. Trimming at V came to 5 bases and at J to 5 bases, leaving 9 bases not matched to a gene.

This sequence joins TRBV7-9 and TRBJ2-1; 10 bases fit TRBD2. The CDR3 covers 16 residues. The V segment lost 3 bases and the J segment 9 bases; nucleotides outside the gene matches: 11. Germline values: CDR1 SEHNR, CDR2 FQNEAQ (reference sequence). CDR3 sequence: CASSFSASGSLGEQFF. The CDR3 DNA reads TGTGCCAGCAGCTTTTCGGCTAGCGGGAGTCTAGGTGAGCAGTTCTTC.